The 9 T cell receptor beta chains below were found in one sample sequenced in a study of cytomegalovirus exposure and HLA in healthy donors listed by TCRdb under 2017. Library preparation was by the immunoSEQ multiplex PCR assay. For the multiplex PCR, a mixture combining 60 forward primers for TCR Vbeta segments and 13 reverse primers for TCR Jbeta segments was used. TCRdb took over this immuneACCESS table, retaining in-frame rearrangements with V and J assigned. Such tables are incomplete; in checked studies, under half of the missing clones stem from an unresolved V gene, and the remainder is unexplained. Counted in this sample were 70,000 to 90,000 clones; around 80% of them appeared once. Clones ranked in the top ten supply 9.5% to 13% of the sample. The sequenced sample consisted of PBMCs. The receptors were sampled from a male donor in good health and CMV-seropositive.

The genes are TRBV5-1 and TRBJ1-1; TRBD1 is a possible D gene (5 bases). The germline gives CDR1 SGHRS, CDR2 YFSETQ. Deletions cut 0 bases from V and 4 bases from J, with 13 bases between. The CDR3 loop spans 15 amino acids. CDR3 amino acids: CASSLGGGDGTEAFF. The CDR3, as DNA: TGCGCCAGCAGCTTGGGCGGGGGGGACGGCACTGAAGCTTTCTTT.

V is TRBV6-1 and J is TRBJ1-5, with TRBD1 matching over 7 bases. V gave up 6 bases and J gave up 3 bases; unmatched junction bases: 5. This CDR3 has 14 amino acids. Germline lookup yields CDR1 MNHNS and CDR2 SASEGT. The CDR3, as DNA: TGTGCCAGCAGGCGGGACAGCACCAATCAGCCCCAGCATTTT. This encodes CASRRDSTNQPQHF.

V gene TRBV5-1 combines with J gene TRBJ2-5, with no clear D. The DNA end is more similar to TRBJ2-7, so the J call may be wrong. The germline V gene has CDR1 SGHRS and CDR2 YFSETQ. The CDR3 is 15 residues long. The CDR3 reads CASSSYSTPGYEQYF. DNA for the CDR3: TGCGCCAGCAGCTCTTACAGTACCCCCGGCTACGAGCAGTACTTC.

The rearrangement joins TRBV9 to TRBJ2-1; 7 bases fit TRBD2. This CDR3 has 15 amino acids. With V trimmed by 4 bases and J by 2 bases, 6 bases remained unmatched. Germline values: CDR1 SGDLS, CDR2 YYNGEE. CDR3 coding DNA: TGTGCCAGCAGCCCCAGCGCGGGGGCCTACAATGAGCAGTTCTTC. Amino acid sequence: CASSPSAGAYNEQFF.

The chain joins TRBV2 to TRBJ2-2, with D possibly matching TRBD1 (6 bases). Germline CDR1 is SNHLY and CDR2 is FYNNEI. The CDR3 totals 16 residues. Trimming removed 6 bases from V and 2 bases from J, with 16 bases in between. CDR3 DNA: TGTGCCAGCAGCTGGCTGGGACACACCAACACCGGGGAGCTGTTTTTT. It yields the protein CASSWLGHTNTGELFF.

This clone was detected only a few times. The genes are TRBV5-4 and TRBJ1-4, with D hard to call. The CDR3 runs to 15 residues. The V end lost 0 bases, the J end lost 4 bases, and 10 bases lay between the germline ends. CDR1 SGHNT and CDR2 YYREEE come from the germline V gene (reference sequence). In DNA form, the CDR3 reads TGTGCCAGCAGCTTGGTTGGCAGGAATAATGAAAAACTGTTTTTT. It encodes CASSLVGRNNEKLFF.

The chain couples TRBV30 to TRBJ2-7, with a weak D call TRBD2 (5 bases). The ends were cut back, 2 bases at V and 2 bases at J, with 13 bases in the middle. This CDR3 is built from 14 residues. Germline loops: CDR1 GTSNPN, CDR2 SVGIG (reference sequence). In DNA form, the CDR3 reads TGTGCCTGGAGTCCTCCCCCACTAGCCTACGAGCAGTACTTC. Its translation: CAWSPPPLAYEQYF.

The chain couples TRBV7-9 to TRBJ2-1; the D gene is possibly TRBD2 (6 bases). This CDR3 region has 14 residues. CDR1 and CDR2 from the germline V gene are SEHNR and FQNEAQ (reference sequence). Trimming shortened V by 1 base and J by 4 bases, and 8 bases separated the two germline ends. The CDR3 sequence is CASSLEGLYNEQFF. The CDR3 nucleotides are TGTGCCAGCAGCTTAGAGGGACTGTACAATGAGCAGTTCTTC. Filled out from reference TRBV7-9 and TRBJ2-1, the complete variable domain reads DTGVSQNPRHKITKRGQNVTFRCDPISEHNRLYWYRQTLGQGPEFLTYFQNEAQLEKSRLLSDRFSAERPKGSFSTLEIQRTEQGDSAMYLCASSLEGLYNEQFFGPGTRLTVL.

This clone appeared once. CDR3 sequence reads: CASSPPTSSYEQYF. In nucleotides, the CDR3 is TGTGCCAGCAGCCCCCCGACTAGTTCCTACGAGCAGTACTTC. The J gene is TRBJ2-7, the V gene TRBV7-6; D may be TRBD2 (6 bases). This CDR3 is built from 14 residues. Per the germline V gene, CDR1 is SGHVS and CDR2 is FNYEAQ. V dropped 5 bases and J dropped 1 base, with 12 bases sitting between them.